These 3 T cell receptor beta chains originate from one sample sequenced in a study of CD8 T cells in ankylosing spondylitis (dated by TCRdb to 2016 to 2017). Receptor amplification or capture employed 5' RACE. The sequencer was an Illumina HiSeq 2500. TCRdb reprocessed the public reads (quality trimming at Q25 with fastp, clone calling with MiXCR) and kept in-frame beta chains. Merged by CDR3 protein, the rows form single entries marked with the most common genes and DNA. In this sample the table shows some 340,000 distinct CDR3 sequences, 14% to 15% of which occur a single time. The ten most abundant clones make up around 0.99% of the sample. Material: blood, either unsorted or a sorted T cell fraction (not recorded which). These receptors all stem from a male donor with ankylosing spondylitis or in good health (not recorded which).

The DNA for the CDR3 is TGTGCCAGCAAGCACAGGGTGGAAAACATTCAGTACTTC. Translating gives CASKHRVENIQYF. The chain links TRBV6-6 to TRBJ2-4; a weak D match, TRBD1 (6 bases). The germline gives CDR1 MNHNY, CDR2 SVGAGI (reference sequence). V lost 7 bases, J lost 5 bases, and 12 bases lay in between. The CDR3 is 13 residues long.

The V gene is TRBV3-1, the J gene TRBJ2-1; possible D gene TRBD2, 7 bases. Trimming took 3 bases from V and 10 from J, leaving 16 bases between them. The CDR3 length is 14 residues. CDR1 LGHDT and CDR2 YNNKEL come from the germline V gene (reference sequence). The CDR3 DNA reads as TGTGCCAGCAGCCAGACCCGGGGGGCGGGGGAGCAGTTCTTC. As protein: CASSQTRGAGEQFF.

This clonotype has just a few counts. This chain links TRBV11-1 with TRBJ2-6, with D tentatively TRBD1 (6 bases). Germline CDR1 reads SGHAT; CDR2 reads FQDESV (reference sequence). The CDR3 loop spans 19 amino acids. Trimming cost V 5 bases and J 0 bases, with 20 bases left between them. CDR3 region: CASSLDSGTSNSGANVLTF. The CDR3 bases are TGTGCCAGCAGCCTGGATTCCGGGACAAGTAACTCTGGGGCCAACGTCCTGACTTTC.